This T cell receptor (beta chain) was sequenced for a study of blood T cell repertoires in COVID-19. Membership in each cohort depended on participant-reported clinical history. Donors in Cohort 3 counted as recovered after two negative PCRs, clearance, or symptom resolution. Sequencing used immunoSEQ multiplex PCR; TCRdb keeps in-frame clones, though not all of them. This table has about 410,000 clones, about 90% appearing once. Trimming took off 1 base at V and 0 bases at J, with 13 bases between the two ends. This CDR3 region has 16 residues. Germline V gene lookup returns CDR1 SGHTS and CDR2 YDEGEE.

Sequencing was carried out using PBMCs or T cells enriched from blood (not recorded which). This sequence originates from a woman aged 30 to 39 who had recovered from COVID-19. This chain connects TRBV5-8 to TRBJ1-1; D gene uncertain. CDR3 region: CASSLRQVILNTEAFF. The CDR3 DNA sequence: TGTGCCAGCAGCTTGCGTCAGGTGATCCTGAACACTGAAGCTTTCTTT. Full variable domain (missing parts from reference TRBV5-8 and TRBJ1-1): EAGVTQSPTHLIKTRGQQATLRCSPISGHTSVYWYQQALGLGLQFLLWYDEGEERNRGNFPPRFSGRQFPNYSSELNVNALELEDSALYLCASSLRQVILNTEAFFGQGTRLTVV.